These 19 T cell receptor beta chains came from one sample sequenced in a study of T-cell reconstitution after alpha-beta-depleted transplantation in children. Unique molecular identifiers were incorporated into the prepared TCRbeta library. TCRdb recomputed calls from the PCR reads with MiXCR, one row per CDR3 protein. The sample yields approximately 500,000 distinct CDR3 sequences, around 27% seen once. The sample here was PBMCs, taken before TCRalphabeta/CD19-depleted stem cell transplant. The receptors were sampled from a boy in the first two years of life with Wiskott-Aldrich syndrome, due to receive a stem cell transplant.

The chain joins TRBV25-1 to TRBJ2-1; D assignment may be TRBD1 or TRBD2 (5 bases each). V lost 2 bases and J lost 9, with 17 bases in between. Germline V gives CDR1 MGHDK, CDR2 SYGVNS. CDR3 length equals 15 residues. The CDR3 here is CASSEIGASGTEQFF. Written as DNA, the CDR3 is TGTGCCAGCAGTGAAATCGGGGCGTCGGGCACTGAGCAGTTCTTC.

This sequence joins TRBV5-1 and TRBJ2-1, with TRBD2 matching 9 bases. CDR1 SGHRS and CDR2 YFSETQ come from the germline V gene. V lost 2 bases to trimming and J lost 3 bases; unmatched junction nucleotides: 6. The CDR3 is made up of 16 amino acids. The CDR3 region is CASSLVAGEVYNEQFF. Here the CDR3 DNA reads TGCGCCAGCAGCTTAGTAGCGGGAGAGGTCTACAATGAGCAGTTCTTC.

The sample holds a few counts of this clonotype. The rearrangement links TRBV29-1 to TRBJ2-2; tentatively, D is TRBD2 (6 bases). Trimming removed 6 bases from V and 0 bases from J, with 11 bases in between. The CDR3 extends over 14 amino acids. Germline lookup yields CDR1 SQVTM and CDR2 ANQGSEA. CDR3 region: CSVSSVANTGELFF. The DNA for the CDR3 is TGCAGCGTGTCTAGCGTCGCGAACACCGGGGAGCTGTTTTTT.

The gene calls are TRBV6-5 and TRBJ1-3, with a weak D call TRBD1 (5 bases). Trimming cost V 0 bases and J 2 bases, with 8 bases left between them. The CDR3 covers 15 residues. Germline V gene data show CDR1 as MNHEY and CDR2 as SVGAGI. CDR3 sequence reads: CASSYSIGAGNTIYF. The CDR3 nucleotides are TGTGCCAGCAGTTACTCGATAGGGGCTGGAAACACCATATATTTT.

Here the CDR3 DNA reads TGTGCCTGGAGTGTACTAACAGTGCAAGAGACCCAGTACTTC. This encodes CAWSVLTVQETQYF. The J gene is TRBJ2-5, the V gene TRBV30; D ambiguous. V lost 0 bases, J lost 2 bases, and 10 bases lay in between. The CDR3 has 14 residues. Germline values: CDR1 GTSNPN, CDR2 SVGIG (reference sequence). The variable domain in full, with the rest retrieved from reference TRBV30 and TRBJ2-5, is SQTIHQWPATLVQPVGSPLSLECTVEGTSNPNLYWYRQAAGRGLQLLFYSVGIGQISSEVPQNLSASRPQDRQFILSSKKLLLSDSGFYLCAWSVLTVQETQYFGPGTRLLVL.

In this sample, this clonotype turned up a few times. This chain links TRBV5-5 with TRBJ1-1; D not certain. Deletions cut 2 bases from V and 1 base from J, with 15 bases between. The germline CDR1 and CDR2 sequences are SGHKS and YYEKEE (reference sequence). The CDR3 loop spans 16 amino acids. DNA for the CDR3: TGTGCCAGCAGCTTTAAGGGCCAAGAGAAGAACACTGAAGCTTTCTTT. Protein: CASSFKGQEKNTEAFF.

The V call is TRBV20-1, the J call TRBJ2-1; 10 positions match TRBD2. The germline CDR1 and CDR2 sequences are DFQATT and SNEGSKA (reference sequence). The CDR3 extends over 14 amino acids. Losses at the gene ends were 1 base for V and 7 bases for J; bases not matched to a gene: 4. In DNA, the CDR3 is TGCAGTGCTAGAGCGGCTAGCGGGAGAAATGAGCAGTTCTTC. Translation gives CSARAASGRNEQFF.

This clonotype has more than one count but fewer than ten. The rearrangement uses TRBV29-1 and TRBJ2-1; no reliable D call. CDR3 length: 10 amino acids. Germline V gives CDR1 SQVTM, CDR2 ANQGSEA. V lost 7 bases and J lost 9, with 10 bases in between. Here the CDR3 DNA reads TGCAGCGCCAAAGGTTCTGAGCAGTTCTTC. This codes for CSAKGSEQFF.

The rearrangement joins TRBV20-1 to TRBJ2-1; TRBD2 aligns across 7 bases. The CDR3 consists of 13 residues. With V trimmed by 3 bases and J by 8 bases, 7 bases remained unmatched. From germline, CDR1 is DFQATT and CDR2 SNEGSKA (reference sequence). The chain's CDR3 is CSARVKREYEQFF. The CDR3 nucleotides read TGCAGTGCTAGGGTCAAGCGGGAATATGAGCAGTTCTTC.

This clonotype was observed a handful of times. The V and J genes are TRBV5-1 and TRBJ2-1; the match to TRBD2 covers 14 bases. Germline V lookup: CDR1 SGHRS, CDR2 YFSETQ. The CDR3 sequence is 20 residues long. With V trimmed by 2 bases and J by 2 bases, 12 bases remained unmatched. CDR3 sequence: CASSFFAGTSGSGTYNEQFF. CDR3 sequence (DNA): TGCGCCAGCAGCTTTTTCGCCGGGACTAGCGGGAGCGGCACCTACAATGAGCAGTTCTTC. The entire variable domain, with the rest obtained from reference TRBV5-1 and TRBJ2-1, is as follows: KAGVTQTPRYLIKTRGQQVTLSCSPISGHRSVSWYQQTPGQGLQFLFEYFSETQRNKGNFPGRFSGRQFSNSRSEMNVSTLELGDSALYLCASSFFAGTSGSGTYNEQFFGPGTRLTVL.

This clonotype was seen only a few times. The J gene is TRBJ1-2, the V gene TRBV30; D uncertain. This CDR3 has 12 residues. Looked up from germline, CDR1 is GTSNPN and CDR2 is SVGIG (reference sequence). CDR3 protein: CATETGFHGYTF. The DNA of the CDR3 is TGTGCTACGGAGACGGGGTTCCATGGCTACACCTTC.

The table lists this clonotype with a few counts. This chain links TRBV10-1 with TRBJ2-2; 10 bases are a match to TRBD2. In germline, CDR1 is WNHNN, CDR2 SYGVQD (reference sequence). V gave up 10 bases and J gave up 4 bases; unmatched junction bases: 3. The CDR3 runs 13 residues. CDR3: CATGTSVTGELFF. CDR3 nucleotide sequence: TGCGCCACCGGGACTAGCGTCACCGGGGAGCTGTTTTTT.

This clonotype was detected once. The CDR3 sequence is CASSPWTAGGHTEAFF. CDR3 DNA sequence: TGTGCCAGCTCACCTTGGACAGCTGGAGGGCACACTGAAGCTTTCTTT. The chain couples TRBV18 to TRBJ1-1, with D maybe TRBD1 (6 bases). Germline assignment: CDR1 KGHSH and CDR2 LQKENI. The CDR3 runs 16 residues. V was pared by 3 bases and J by 3 bases, with 17 bases between.

This chain links TRBV24-1 with TRBJ2-1; tentative D call: TRBD2 (5 bases). CDR3 length equals 15 residues. CDR1 is KGHDR, CDR2 SFDVKD, per germline. Trimming cost V 4 bases and J 2 bases, with 11 bases left between them. The CDR3 sequence: CATSESGNPYNEQFF. The CDR3 DNA is TGTGCCACCAGTGAAAGCGGTAATCCCTACAATGAGCAGTTCTTC.

A few counts support this clonotype. J is TRBJ2-5 and V is TRBV4-2; tentative D call: TRBD2 (5 bases). This CDR3 is 13 amino acids long. The germline V gene encodes CDR1 LGHNA and CDR2 YNFKEQ. V dropped 0 bases and J dropped 5 bases, with 7 bases sitting between them. The CDR3 DNA sequence: TGTGCCAGCAGCCAAGACGGGGTGGAGACCCAGTACTTC. Its translation: CASSQDGVETQYF.

A few counts support this clonotype. The chain is built from TRBV20-1 and TRBJ2-1; D not certain. The germline V gene encodes CDR1 DFQATT and CDR2 SNEGSKA (reference sequence). This CDR3 has 12 residues. Trimming shortened V by 4 bases and J by 9 bases, and 13 bases separated the two germline ends. Here the CDR3 DNA reads TGCAGTGCTAACCTGGGATGGGGTGAGCAGTTCTTC. Encoded protein: CSANLGWGEQFF.

The table lists this clonotype with a count of one. The chain combines TRBV5-1 with TRBJ2-1, with D perhaps matching TRBD2 (7 bases). Germline CDR1 reads SGHRS; CDR2 reads YFSETQ. V shed 2 bases and J shed 4 bases, with 16 bases lying between them. CDR3 length: 16 amino acids. The CDR3, as DNA: TGCGCCAGCAGCTTCCTAGAAGGGGGGGAATACAATGAGCAGTTCTTC. It codes for CASSFLEGGEYNEQFF.

The chain is built from TRBV20-1 and TRBJ2-1; D gene uncertain. V shed 6 bases and J shed 1 base, with 13 bases lying between them. Looked up from germline, CDR1 is DFQATT and CDR2 is SNEGSKA (reference sequence). The CDR3 runs to 14 residues. CDR3 coding DNA: TGCAGTGCCCACGAAGGAAGATCCTACAATGAGCAGTTCTTC. It yields the protein CSAHEGRSYNEQFF.

This rearrangement joins TRBV12-3 or TRBV12-4 to TRBJ2-2; 7 nucleotides line up with TRBD2. The CDR3 is made up of 15 amino acids. V lost 6 bases to trimming and J lost 4 bases; unmatched junction nucleotides: 8. The CDR3 region is CASRGLGGSTGELFF. The CDR3 DNA sequence: TGTGCCAGCAGAGGACTAGGAGGTTCCACCGGGGAGCTGTTTTTT.